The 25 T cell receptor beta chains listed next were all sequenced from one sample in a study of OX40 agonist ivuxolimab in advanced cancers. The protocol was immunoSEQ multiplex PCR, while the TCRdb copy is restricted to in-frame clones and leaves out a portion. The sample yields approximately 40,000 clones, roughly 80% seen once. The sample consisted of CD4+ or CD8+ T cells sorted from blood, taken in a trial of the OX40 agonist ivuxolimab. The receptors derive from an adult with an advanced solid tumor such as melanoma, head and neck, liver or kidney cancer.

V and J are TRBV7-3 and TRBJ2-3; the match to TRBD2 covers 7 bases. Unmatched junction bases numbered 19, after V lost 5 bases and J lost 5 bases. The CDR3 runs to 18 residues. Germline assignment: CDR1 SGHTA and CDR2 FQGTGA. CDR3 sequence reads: CASSPNRGGGLGGDTQYF. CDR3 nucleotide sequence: TGTGCCAGCAGCCCCAATAGAGGTGGAGGACTAGGAGGAGATACGCAGTATTTT.

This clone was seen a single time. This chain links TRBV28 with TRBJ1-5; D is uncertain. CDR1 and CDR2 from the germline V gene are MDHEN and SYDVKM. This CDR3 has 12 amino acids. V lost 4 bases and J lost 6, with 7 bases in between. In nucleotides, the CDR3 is TGTGCCAGCAGTTGGGCGACTCAGCCCCAGCATTTT. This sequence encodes CASSWATQPQHF.

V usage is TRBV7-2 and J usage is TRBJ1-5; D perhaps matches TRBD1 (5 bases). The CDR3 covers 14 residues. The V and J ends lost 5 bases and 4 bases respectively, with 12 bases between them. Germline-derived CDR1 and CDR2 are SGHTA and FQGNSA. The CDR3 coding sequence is TGTGCCAGCAGCGCAACGGGACTTAATCAGCCCCAGCATTTT. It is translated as CASSATGLNQPQHF.

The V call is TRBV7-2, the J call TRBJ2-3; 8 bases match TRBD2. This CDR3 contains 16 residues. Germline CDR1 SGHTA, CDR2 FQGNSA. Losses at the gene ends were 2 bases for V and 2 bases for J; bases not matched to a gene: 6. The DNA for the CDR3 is TGTGCCAGCAGCTTAAGGGTAGCGGGGACCACAGATACGCAGTATTTT. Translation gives CASSLRVAGTTDTQYF.

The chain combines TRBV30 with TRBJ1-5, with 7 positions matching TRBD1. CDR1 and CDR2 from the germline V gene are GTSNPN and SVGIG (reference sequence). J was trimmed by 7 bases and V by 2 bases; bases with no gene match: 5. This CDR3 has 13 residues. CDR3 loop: CAWSSRGGQPQHF. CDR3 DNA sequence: TGTGCCTGGAGTAGCCGAGGGGGCCAGCCCCAGCATTTT.

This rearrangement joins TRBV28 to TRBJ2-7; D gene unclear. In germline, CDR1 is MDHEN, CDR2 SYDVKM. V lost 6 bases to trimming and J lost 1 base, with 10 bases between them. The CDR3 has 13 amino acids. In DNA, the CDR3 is TGTGCCAGCAGCTCACAGAAATCCTACGAGCAGTACTTC. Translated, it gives CASSSQKSYEQYF.

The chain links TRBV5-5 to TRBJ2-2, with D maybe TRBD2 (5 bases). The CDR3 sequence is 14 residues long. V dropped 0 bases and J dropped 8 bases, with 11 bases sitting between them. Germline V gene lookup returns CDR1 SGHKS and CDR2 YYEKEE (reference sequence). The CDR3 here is CASSLELGLGELFF. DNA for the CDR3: TGTGCCAGCAGCTTGGAACTAGGGCTTGGGGAGCTGTTTTTT.

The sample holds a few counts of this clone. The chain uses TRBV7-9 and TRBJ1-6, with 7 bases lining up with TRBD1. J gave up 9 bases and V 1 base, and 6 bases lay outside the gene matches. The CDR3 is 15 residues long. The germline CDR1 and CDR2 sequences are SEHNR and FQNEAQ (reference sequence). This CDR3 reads CASSLEGQRGSPLHF. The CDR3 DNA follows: TGTGCCAGCAGCTTAGAGGGACAGAGGGGTTCACCCCTCCACTTT. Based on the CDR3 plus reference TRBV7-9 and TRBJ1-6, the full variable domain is DTGVSQNPRHKITKRGQNVTFRCDPISEHNRLYWYRQTLGQGPEFLTYFQNEAQLEKSRLLSDRFSAERPKGSFSTLEIQRTEQGDSAMYLCASSLEGQRGSPLHFGNGTRLTVT.

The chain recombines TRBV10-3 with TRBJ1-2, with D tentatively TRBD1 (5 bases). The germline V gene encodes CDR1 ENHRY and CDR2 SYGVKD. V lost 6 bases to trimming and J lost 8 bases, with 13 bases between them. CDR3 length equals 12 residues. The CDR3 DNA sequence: TGTGCCATCAGCGAGCGGGGGTGGGGCTACACCTTC. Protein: CAISERGWGYTF.

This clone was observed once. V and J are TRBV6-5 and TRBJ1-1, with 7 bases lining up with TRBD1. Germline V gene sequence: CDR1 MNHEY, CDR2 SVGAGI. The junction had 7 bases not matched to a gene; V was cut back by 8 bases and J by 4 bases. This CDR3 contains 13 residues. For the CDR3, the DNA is TGTGCCAGCGGGGCGGCAGGGGGCACTGAAGCTTTCTTT. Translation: CASGAAGGTEAFF.

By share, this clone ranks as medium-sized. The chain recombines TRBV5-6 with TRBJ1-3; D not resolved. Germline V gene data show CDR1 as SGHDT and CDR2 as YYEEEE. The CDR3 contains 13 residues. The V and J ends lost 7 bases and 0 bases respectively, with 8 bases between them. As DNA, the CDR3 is TGTGCCAGCGAAGGTACCTCTGGAAACACCATATATTTT. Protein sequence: CASEGTSGNTIYF.

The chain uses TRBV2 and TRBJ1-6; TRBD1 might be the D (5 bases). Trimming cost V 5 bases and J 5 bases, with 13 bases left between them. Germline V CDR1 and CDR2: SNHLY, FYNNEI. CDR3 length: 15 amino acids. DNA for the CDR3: TGTGCCAGCAGTCTCACAAGAGGGGATAATTCACCCCTCCACTTT. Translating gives CASSLTRGDNSPLHF.

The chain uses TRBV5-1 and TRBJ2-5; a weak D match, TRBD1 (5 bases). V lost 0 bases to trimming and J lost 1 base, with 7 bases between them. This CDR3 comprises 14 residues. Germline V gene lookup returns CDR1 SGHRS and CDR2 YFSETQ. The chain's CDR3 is CASSLEGSQETQYF. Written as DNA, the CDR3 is TGCGCCAGCAGCTTGGAGGGGTCCCAAGAGACCCAGTACTTC.

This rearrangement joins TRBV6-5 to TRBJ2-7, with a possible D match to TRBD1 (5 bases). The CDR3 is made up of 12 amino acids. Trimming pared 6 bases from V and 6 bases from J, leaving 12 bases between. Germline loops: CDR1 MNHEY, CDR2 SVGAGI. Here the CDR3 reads CASRERTSEQYF. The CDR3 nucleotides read TGTGCCAGCAGGGAAAGGACATCCGAGCAGTACTTC.

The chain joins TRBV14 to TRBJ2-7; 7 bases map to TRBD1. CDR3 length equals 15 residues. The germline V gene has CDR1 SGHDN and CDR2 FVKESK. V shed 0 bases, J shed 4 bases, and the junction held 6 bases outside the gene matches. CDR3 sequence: CASSQEQTGLYEQYF. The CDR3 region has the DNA TGTGCCAGCAGCCAAGAGCAGACAGGGCTTTACGAGCAGTACTTC.

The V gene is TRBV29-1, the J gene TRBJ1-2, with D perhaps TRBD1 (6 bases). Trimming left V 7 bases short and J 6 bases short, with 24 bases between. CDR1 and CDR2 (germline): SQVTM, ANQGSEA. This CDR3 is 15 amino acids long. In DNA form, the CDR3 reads TGCAGCGCCTCACGACCGGAGGGGGGGAAGGATGGCTACACCTTC. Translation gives CSASRPEGGKDGYTF.

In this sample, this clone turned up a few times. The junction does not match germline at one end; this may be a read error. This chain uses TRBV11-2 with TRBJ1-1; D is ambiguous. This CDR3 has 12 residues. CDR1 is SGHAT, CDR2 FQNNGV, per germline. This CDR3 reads CASSSRSSDGIF. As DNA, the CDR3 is TGTGCCAGCAGCTCGAGGAGCTCCGATGGGATCTTT. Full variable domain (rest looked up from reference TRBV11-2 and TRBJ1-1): EAGVAQSPRYKIIEKRQSVAFWCNPISGHATLYWYQQILGQGPKLLIQFQNNGVVDDSQLPKDRFSAERLKGVDSTLKIQPAKLEDSAVYLCASSSRSSDGIFGQGTRLTVV.

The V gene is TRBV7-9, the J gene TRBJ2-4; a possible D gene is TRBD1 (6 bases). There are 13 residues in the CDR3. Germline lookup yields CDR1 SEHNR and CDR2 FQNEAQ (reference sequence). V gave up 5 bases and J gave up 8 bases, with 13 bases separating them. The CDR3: CASSRGQLDIQYF. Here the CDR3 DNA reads TGTGCCAGCAGCCGCGGACAGTTGGACATTCAGTACTTC.

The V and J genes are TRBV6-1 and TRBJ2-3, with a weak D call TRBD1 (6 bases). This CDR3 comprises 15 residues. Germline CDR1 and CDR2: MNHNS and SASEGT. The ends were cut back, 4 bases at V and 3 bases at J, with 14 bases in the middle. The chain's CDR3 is CASSAGAYRTDTQYF. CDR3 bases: TGTGCCAGCAGTGCAGGGGCCTACAGAACAGATACGCAGTATTTT.

CDR3: CASSLGDLKGRPTQYF. DNA of the CDR3: TGTGCCAGCAGCTTAGGAGACTTGAAAGGGAGGCCGACCCAGTACTTC. The rearrangement links TRBV7-9 to TRBJ2-5, with D possibly TRBD2 on 6 matching bases. The V and J ends lost 1 base and 7 bases respectively, with 19 bases between them. The CDR3 is 16 residues long. CDR1 and CDR2 from the germline V gene are SEHNR and FQNEAQ (reference sequence).

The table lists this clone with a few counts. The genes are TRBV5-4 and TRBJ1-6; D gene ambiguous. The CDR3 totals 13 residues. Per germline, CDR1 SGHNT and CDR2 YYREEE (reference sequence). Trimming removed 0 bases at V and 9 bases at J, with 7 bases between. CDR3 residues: CASSLEAGSPLHF. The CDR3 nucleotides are TGTGCCAGCAGCTTGGAAGCGGGTTCACCCCTCCACTTT.

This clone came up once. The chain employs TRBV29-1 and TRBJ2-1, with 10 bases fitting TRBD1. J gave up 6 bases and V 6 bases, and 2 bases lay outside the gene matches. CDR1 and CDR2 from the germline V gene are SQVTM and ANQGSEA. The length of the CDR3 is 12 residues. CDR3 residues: CSVDRGVNEQFF. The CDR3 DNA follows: TGCAGCGTGGACAGGGGGGTCAATGAGCAGTTCTTC.

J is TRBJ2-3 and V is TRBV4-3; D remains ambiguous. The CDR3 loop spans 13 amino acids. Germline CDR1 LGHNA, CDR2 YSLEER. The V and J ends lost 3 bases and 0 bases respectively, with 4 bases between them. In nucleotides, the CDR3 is TGCGCCAGCAGCCAGATTAGCACAGATACGCAGTATTTT. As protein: CASSQISTDTQYF.

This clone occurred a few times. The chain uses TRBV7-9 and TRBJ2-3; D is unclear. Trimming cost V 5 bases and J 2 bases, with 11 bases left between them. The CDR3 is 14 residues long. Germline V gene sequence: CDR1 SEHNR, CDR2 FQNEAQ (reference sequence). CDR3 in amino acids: CASSPQATTDTQYF. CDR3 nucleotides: TGTGCCAGCAGCCCCCAGGCTACCACAGATACGCAGTATTTT.

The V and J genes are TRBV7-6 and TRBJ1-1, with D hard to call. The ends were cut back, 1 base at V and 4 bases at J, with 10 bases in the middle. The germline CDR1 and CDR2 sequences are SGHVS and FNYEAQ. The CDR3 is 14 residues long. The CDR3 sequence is CASSLVGRSTEAFF. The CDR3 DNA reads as TGTGCCAGCAGCTTAGTTGGGAGGAGCACTGAAGCTTTCTTT.